The 24 T cell receptor beta chains reported below all come from one sample, sequenced in a study of control samples from healthy donors and cancer patients. Sequencing was performed with immunoSEQ multiplex PCR; in TCRdb, only in-frame clones are kept and a portion is missing. The top ten clones hold around 15% of a sample with more than 20,000 clones, roughly 93% of them seen once. The sample was PBMCs. The receptors originated from a man between 45 and 60 years old with lung cancer.

The genes are TRBV7-6 and TRBJ2-2; 8 positions match TRBD1. The V gene end was trimmed by 4 bases and the J gene end by 1 base; junction bases not matched to a gene: 5. The germline CDR1 and CDR2 sequences are SGHVS and FNYEAQ. This CDR3 has 16 residues. The CDR3 reads CASSSRQGLNTGELFF. In DNA form, the CDR3 reads TGTGCCAGCAGCTCGCGACAGGGGCTGAACACCGGGGAGCTGTTTTTT.

CDR3 in DNA: TGTGCCACCAGTGATTCACAGGGTCTACACAATGAGCAGTTCTTC. Protein sequence: CATSDSQGLHNEQFF. The chain employs TRBV24-1 and TRBJ2-1; possibly TRBD1 for D (6 bases). V was cut by 2 bases and J by 5 bases, with 12 bases left in between. This CDR3 has 15 residues. Germline V lookup: CDR1 KGHDR, CDR2 SFDVKD.

CDR3 coding DNA: TGTGCCAGCACGGAGGGGGAGCTGTTTTTT. Protein product: CASTEGELFF. V and J are TRBV6-5 and TRBJ2-2; no clear D. Germline V gene data show CDR1 as MNHEY and CDR2 as SVGAGI. This CDR3 is built from 10 residues. V was trimmed by 7 bases and J by 8 bases, leaving 5 bases between them.

Only one count was recorded for this clone. CDR3 sequence reads: CASRSDRAPNYGYTF. The CDR3 nucleotides read TGTGCCAGCAGGTCCGACAGGGCACCTAACTATGGCTACACCTTC. The chain recombines TRBV2 with TRBJ1-2; 7 bases match TRBD1. Germline values: CDR1 SNHLY, CDR2 FYNNEI. The V segment lost 6 bases and the J segment 0 bases; nucleotides outside the gene matches: 7. CDR3 size: 15 residues.

The chain carries TRBV4-3 and TRBJ2-6; 8 bases are shared with TRBD2. J lost 4 bases, V lost 0 bases, and 2 bases had no gene match. This CDR3 is 16 amino acids long. Per germline, CDR1 LGHNA and CDR2 YSLEER. The CDR3 is CASSQEAGAGANVLTF. The CDR3 DNA reads TGCGCCAGCAGCCAAGAAGCGGGGGCCGGGGCCAACGTCCTGACTTTC.

The chain joins TRBV5-1 to TRBJ2-5, with D maybe TRBD2 (6 bases). Trimming pared 5 bases from V and 5 bases from J, leaving 13 bases between. CDR3 length: 13 residues. CDR1 is SGHRS and CDR2 is YFSETQ in the germline V gene. CDR3 coding DNA: TGCGCCAGCAGTCAGGAGGGTGGTGAGACCCAGTACTTC. It yields the protein CASSQEGGETQYF.

The genes are TRBV5-1 and TRBJ2-7, with a possible D match to TRBD1 (6 bases). The CDR3 contains 14 residues. Germline V gene data show CDR1 as SGHRS and CDR2 as YFSETQ. V shed 1 base and J shed 3 bases, with 11 bases lying between them. CDR3 nucleotides: TGCGCCAGCAGCTTGACGACAGGCAACTACGAGCAGTACTTC. Protein: CASSLTTGNYEQYF. Looking up the rest from reference TRBV5-1 and TRBJ2-7 gives the full variable domain: KAGVTQTPRYLIKTRGQQVTLSCSPISGHRSVSWYQQTPGQGLQFLFEYFSETQRNKGNFPGRFSGRQFSNSRSEMNVSTLELGDSALYLCASSLTTGNYEQYFGPGTRLTVT.

For this clone: Other DNA sequences in the sample encode the same CDR3. This chain connects TRBV10-2 to TRBJ2-2; 9 bases fit TRBD1. Looked up from germline, CDR1 is WSHSY and CDR2 is SAAADI. There are 17 residues in the CDR3. V dropped 6 bases and J dropped 4; count of bases not matched to a gene: 12. The chain's CDR3 is CASRGYRGRSVTGELFF. CDR3 nucleotides: TGCGCCAGCAGGGGATACAGGGGGCGATCGGTCACCGGGGAGCTGTTTTTT.

V usage is TRBV11-2 and J usage is TRBJ2-3; D unresolved. This CDR3 comprises 14 residues. V was cut by 0 bases and J by 2 bases, with 6 bases left in between. Germline V gene sequence: CDR1 SGHAT, CDR2 FQNNGV. The CDR3 protein is CASSLEATTDTQYF. CDR3 bases: TGTGCCAGCAGCTTAGAAGCTACCACAGATACGCAGTATTTT.

This chain connects TRBV3-1 (or the pseudogene TRBV3-2) to TRBJ1-4; weak D call: TRBD1 (5 bases). The CDR3 runs to 14 residues. Germline V gene lookup returns CDR1 LGHDT and CDR2 YNNKEL (reference sequence). The V and J ends lost 2 bases and 8 bases respectively, with 12 bases between them. CDR3: CASSQRGDQEKLFF. CDR3 nucleotide sequence: TGTGCCAGCAGCCAAAGAGGGGACCAAGAAAAACTGTTTTTT.

The CDR3 loop reads CASSDGTSTDTQYF. Written as DNA, the CDR3 is TGTGCCAGCAGTGACGGGACTAGCACAGATACGCAGTATTTT. V usage is TRBV6-4 and J usage is TRBJ2-3; D is possibly TRBD2 (6 bases). From germline, CDR1 is MRHNA and CDR2 SNTAGT. The CDR3 is 14 amino acids. V was shortened by 2 bases and J by 0 bases, with 6 bases between the two germline ends.

This clone has only one observation. This sequence joins TRBV30 and TRBJ1-1; 8 nucleotides match TRBD1. Germline V gives CDR1 GTSNPN, CDR2 SVGIG (reference sequence). CDR3 length: 15 residues. V dropped 3 bases and J dropped 0; count of bases not matched to a gene: 6. The CDR3 is CAWSHRGDMNTEAFF. In DNA, the CDR3 is TGTGCCTGGAGCCACAGGGGGGACATGAACACTGAAGCTTTCTTT.

This chain connects TRBV18 to TRBJ2-2; 7 bases match TRBD1. This CDR3 has 17 amino acids. In germline, CDR1 is KGHSH, CDR2 LQKENI. V was pared by 0 bases and J by 4 bases, with 8 bases of the junction left unmatched. Here the CDR3 reads CASSPPSRQGGTGELFF. CDR3 DNA: TGTGCCAGCTCACCACCTTCCCGACAGGGTGGCACCGGGGAGCTGTTTTTT.

The rearrangement uses TRBV19 and TRBJ2-2; 9 bases line up with TRBD2. V lost 11 bases and J lost 1; bases outside the gene matches: 5. CDR1 LNHDA and CDR2 SQIVND come from the germline V gene (reference sequence). The CDR3 extends over 14 amino acids. The CDR3 region has the DNA TGTGCCGCGGGGGGGCTACTGAACACCGGGGAGCTGTTTTTT. Protein: CAAGGLLNTGELFF. The full variable domain, rest sourced from reference TRBV19 and TRBJ2-2, is DGGITQSPKYLFRKEGQNVTLSCEQNLNHDAMYWYRQDPGQGLRLIYYSQIVNDFQKGDIAEGYSVSREKKESFPLTVTSAQKNPTAFYLCAAGGLLNTGELFFGEGSRLTVL.

The J gene is TRBJ2-7, the V gene TRBV7-9, with D hard to call. The V gene lost 5 bases and the J gene lost 4 bases, with 9 bases spanning the gap. Germline assignment: CDR1 SEHNR and CDR2 FQNEAQ (reference sequence). The CDR3 is 12 amino acids. CDR3 DNA: TGTGCCAGCAGCGGTCAAGTATACGAGCAGTACTTC. It encodes CASSGQVYEQYF.

CDR3 DNA: TGTGCCAGTAGTAGGGGACTGTATAATTCACCCCTCCACTTT. Translation gives CASSRGLYNSPLHF. The chain carries TRBV19 and TRBJ1-6; TRBD1 might be the D (5 bases). The CDR3 consists of 14 residues. Trimming left V 4 bases short and J 4 bases short, with 8 bases between. CDR1 and CDR2 (germline): LNHDA, SQIVND (reference sequence). The full variable domain, its missing parts supplied by reference TRBV19 and TRBJ1-6, is DGGITQSPKYLFRKEGQNVTLSCEQNLNHDAMYWYRQDPGQGLRLIYYSQIVNDFQKGDIAEGYSVSREKKESFPLTVTSAQKNPTAFYLCASSRGLYNSPLHFGNGTRLTVT.

V usage is TRBV29-1 and J usage is TRBJ2-3; the D is unclear. Trimming removed 7 bases from V and 0 bases from J, with 14 bases in between. The CDR3 contains 14 residues. The germline V gene encodes CDR1 SQVTM and CDR2 ANQGSEA. The CDR3 is CSAPEATSTDTQYF. In DNA, the CDR3 is TGCAGCGCCCCTGAGGCGACTAGCACAGATACGCAGTATTTT.

This clone was recorded once. The chain joins TRBV19 to TRBJ1-3, with D perhaps matching TRBD1 (6 bases). Trimming removed 4 bases from V and 1 base from J, with 11 bases in between. The germline V gene has CDR1 LNHDA and CDR2 SQIVND (reference sequence). The CDR3 loop spans 15 amino acids. The CDR3 here is CASSTLGQSGNTIYF. The CDR3, as DNA: TGTGCCAGTAGTACCCTGGGACAATCTGGAAACACCATATATTTT.

This chain connects TRBV7-3 to TRBJ1-2, with D unresolved. Between the trimmed V and J ends, which lost 0 bases and 3 bases, there was a span of 8 bases. The CDR3 contains 14 residues. Germline V gene data show CDR1 as SGHTA and CDR2 as FQGTGA. This CDR3 reads CASSLTHGDYGYTF. As DNA, the CDR3 is TGTGCCAGCAGCTTAACCCATGGGGACTATGGCTACACCTTC.

The sample holds a few counts of this clone. The gene calls are TRBV3-1 (or the pseudogene TRBV3-2) and TRBJ1-6; no firm D call. V lost 5 bases to trimming and J lost 8 bases, with 10 bases between them. Looked up from germline, CDR1 is LGHDT and CDR2 is YNNKEL (reference sequence). The CDR3 is made up of 13 amino acids. The CDR3 DNA follows: TGTGCCAGCAGCACGCAGATTGATTCACCCCTCCACTTT. It yields the protein CASSTQIDSPLHF.

The chain uses TRBV15 and TRBJ1-5; D gene unclear. Germline V gives CDR1 LNHNV, CDR2 YYDKDF (reference sequence). Trimming stripped 3 bases from V and 3 bases from J, with 3 bases between. The CDR3 has 12 amino acids. CDR3 coding DNA: TGTGCCACCAGCAGTTTCAATCAGCCCCAGCATTTT. This translates into CATSSFNQPQHF. Filled out from reference TRBV15 and TRBJ1-5, the complete variable domain reads DAMVIQNPRYQVTQFGKPVTLSCSQTLNHNVMYWYQQKSSQAPKLLFHYYDKDFNNEADTPDNFQSRRPNTSFCFLDIRSPGLGDTAMYLCATSSFNQPQHFGDGTRLSIL.

This chain links TRBV21-1 with TRBJ2-7; the D call of TRBD1 is as the table states it, not checked on the DNA. TRBV21-1 is classified as a pseudogene. CDR3 size: 16 residues. Here the CDR3 DNA reads TGTGCCAGCACTCCACTCGACAGGTTGGATACCTACGAGCAGTACTTC. This codes for CASTPLDRLDTYEQYF.

The J gene is TRBJ2-1, the V gene TRBV6-5; 8 bases fit TRBD1. V shed 6 bases and J 5 bases; nucleotides not matched to a gene: 6. CDR1 and CDR2 (germline): MNHEY, SVGAGI. There are 14 residues in the CDR3. The CDR3 spells CASRRTGINNEQFF. The CDR3 nucleotides are TGTGCCAGCAGACGGACAGGGATTAACAATGAGCAGTTCTTC.

This clone appeared a single time. V is TRBV10-3 and J is TRBJ2-1, with 9 bases matching TRBD2. Trimming removed 0 bases from V and 7 bases from J; junction bases left unmatched: 7. This CDR3 is 16 amino acids long. Germline V gene lookup returns CDR1 ENHRY and CDR2 SYGVKD. The CDR3 is CAISESGLAFRNEQFF. Written as DNA, the CDR3 is TGTGCCATCAGTGAGTCGGGACTAGCCTTTAGGAATGAGCAGTTCTTC.